This TCR beta chain was sequenced during a study of monozygotic twins with inflammatory bowel disease. CDR1 is MNHEY and CDR2 is SMNVEV in the germline V gene (reference sequence). The CDR3 has 12 residues. Addition of UMIs with a 6-nucleotide sample barcode was achieved by template switching. For each CDR3 protein, TCRdb gives one entry from its re-call of the 5' RACE reads, without DNA. The table for this sample gives approximately 400,000 distinct CDR3 sequences. The chain has TRBV27 and TRBJ2-5. Sequenced: blood. This clonotype originated in a human donor with ulcerative colitis or Crohn's disease, or a healthy co-twin of an affected twin (not recorded which). This chain's CDR3 is CASSFKGGAQYF.